The clone carrying this T cell receptor (beta chain) was seen more than once but under ten times. What it binds is unknown. Amplification yielded TCR beta CDR3 regions, with RNA transcripts as the source. First-round RT-PCR with HTBI primers amplified the TCR CDR3 region. TCRdb used MiXCR to reprocess the multiplex PCR reads, holding one entry per CDR3 protein. Counted here are under 350,000 distinct CDR3 sequences, about 13% occurring once; the ten biggest clones make up around 32%. CDR3 length equals 15 residues. The germline V gene has CDR1 DFQATT and CDR2 SNEGSKA (reference sequence). V shed 2 bases and J 7 bases; nucleotides not matched to a gene: 6. The data were obtained in a study of T cells in Graves' hyperthyroidism and ophthalmopathy. Investigators excluded patients with uncontrolled infection, other autoimmune disease, pregnancy or lactation. Diagnoses rested on clinical symptoms, serum thyroxine and TRAb, thyroid ultrasound and orbital computed tomography.

Overall study results and limits: A model using 13 V-J features told ophthalmopathy apart from stable hyperthyroidism. The majority of expanded thyroid clonotypes above 0.001 also appeared in blood.

This sequence joins TRBV20-1 and TRBJ1-6; 9 nucleotides agree with TRBD1. The material sequenced was blood. The origin of this receptor is a woman in her thirties or forties with Graves' ophthalmopathy. The CDR3 spells CSARWGQGNNSPLHF. As DNA, the CDR3 is TGCAGTGCTAGATGGGGACAGGGTAACAATTCACCCCTCCACTTT.